Listed below are T cell receptor beta chains from one sample, sequenced in a study of T cells in Graves' hyperthyroidism and ophthalmopathy. TCRdb independently ran MiXCR on the multiplex PCR reads; one entry per CDR3 protein. This table holds over 120,000 distinct CDR3 sequences, around 20% found once. Material: blood. These receptors were collected from a woman between 45 and 65 years old with Graves' hyperthyroidism that later progressed to Graves' ophthalmopathy. CDR3s include the opening cysteine and the closing phenylalanine or tryptophan.

TRBJ2-4 | TRBV7-2 | CASSQGTEGGRIVIQYF
TRBJ2-5 | TRBV25-1 | CASSDGQGVQETQYF
TRBJ2-6 | TRBV19 | CASRIQGAGANVLTF
TRBJ2-4 | TRBV12-3/TRBV12-4 | CASSLRAGFDIQYF
TRBJ2-5 | TRBV18 | CASSPQAGIAGVHETQYF
TRBJ1-2 | TRBV28 | CASSPDSYKGYTF
TRBJ1-2 | TRBV5-5 | CASSRTSGRQRDGYTF
TRBJ2-7 | TRBV5-8 | CASSLTSGRAYEQYF
TRBJ1-2 | TRBV6-1 | CASITRDYGYTF
TRBJ1-6 | TRBV2 | CASELGTRMGSPLHF
TRBJ2-7 | TRBV13 | CASSTTGYEQYF
TRBJ2-7 | TRBV28 | CASSLFGKGGFYEQYF
TRBJ1-2 | TRBV20-1 | CSAGDLYGYTF
TRBJ2-7 | TRBV28 | CASSLSQRGADEQYF
TRBJ2-2 | TRBV29-1 | CSVDRAHDGELFF
TRBJ1-2 | TRBV6-1 | CASNGNYGYTF
TRBJ2-7 | TRBV28 | CASSVTGRDFYEQYF
TRBJ1-5 | TRBV2 | CASHGIGQGNQPQHF
TRBJ1-3 | TRBV6-1 | CASSEVWGATIYF
TRBJ2-7 | TRBV18 | CASSPAQGHEQYF
TRBJ2-5 | TRBV11-2 | CASSSLKGLETQYF
TRBJ2-1 | TRBV11-2 | CASSLFTTGSDEQFF
TRBJ2-1 | TRBV14 | CASSPMEGRSNEQFF
TRBJ1-1 | TRBV6-1 | CASRTQQELNTEAFF
TRBJ2-7 | TRBV30 | CAWGQGFYEQYF
TRBJ2-7 | TRBV4-1 | CASSLRGGADEQYF
TRBJ1-2 | TRBV6-1 | CASRKQGWNYGYTF
TRBJ2-5 | TRBV20-1 | CSASNRRRVFNQYF
TRBJ2-5 | TRBV28 | CASSYGGETQYF
TRBJ1-2 | TRBV12-3/TRBV12-4 | CASSLTGTDYGYTF
TRBJ1-1 | TRBV30 | CAWTPTSRRTEAFF
TRBJ1-1 | TRBV2 | CASSERSGGTEAFF
TRBJ1-5 | TRBV7-2 | CASSLRRYSNQPQHF
TRBJ2-3 | TRBV20-1 | CRVVRGLAADTQYF
TRBJ1-1 | TRBV19 | CASTAAGDTEAFF
TRBJ2-7 | TRBV28 | CASSLQQSSYEQYF
TRBJ2-1 | TRBV20-1 | CSAYGLAGGVEQFF
TRBJ1-4 | TRBV28 | CASSQSPGAGEEKLFF
TRBJ2-7 | TRBV15 | CATSNRDRAYEQYF
TRBJ1-1 | TRBV20-1 | CSARKAVAGRLLNTEAFF
TRBJ1-2 | TRBV9 | CASSADRGDGYGYTF
TRBJ2-7 | TRBV2 | CATASLAGPNEQYF
TRBJ1-5 | TRBV28 | CASSTVNNQPQHF
TRBJ1-2 | TRBV28 | CASSFGTKGARGYTF
TRBJ2-1 | TRBV7-2 | CASSVADPYNEQFF
TRBJ1-5 | TRBV29-1 | CSVGDRGDQPQHF